This T cell receptor beta chain was identified during a study of T cells in Graves' hyperthyroidism and ophthalmopathy. In patients aged 18 to 65, hyperthyroidism was newly diagnosed, with duration under 2 months. Germline-derived CDR1 and CDR2 are MNHEY and SVGAGI. V dropped 6 bases and J dropped 4; count of bases not matched to a gene: 13. The CDR3 is 17 amino acids. The sample holds many counts of this clonotype. Its target is not known. Study-wide results and limits: Ophthalmopathy, as predicted by the model, came a median around 6 months after the prediction. Patients with ophthalmopathy were separated from those with stable hyperthyroidism by a 13 V-J model.

RNA transcripts served as the template for amplifying TCR beta CDR3 regions. HTBI primers were employed in a first-round RT-PCR of the TCR CDR3. One entry per CDR3 protein, called by TCRdb with MiXCR from the multiplex PCR reads. The repertoire holds a few hundred thousand distinct CDR3 sequences, with around 42% as singletons. The sequence derives from a woman under 30 with Graves' hyperthyroidism. Sequencing input: peripheral blood or thyroid tissue (not recorded which). The rearrangement uses TRBV6-5 and TRBJ2-2; 8 positions agree with TRBD1. The CDR3 DNA reads as TGTGCCAGCAGGGGTGGGACAGGTCCTTCGGGCACCGGGGAGCTGTTTTTT. Its translation is CASRGGTGPSGTGELFF.